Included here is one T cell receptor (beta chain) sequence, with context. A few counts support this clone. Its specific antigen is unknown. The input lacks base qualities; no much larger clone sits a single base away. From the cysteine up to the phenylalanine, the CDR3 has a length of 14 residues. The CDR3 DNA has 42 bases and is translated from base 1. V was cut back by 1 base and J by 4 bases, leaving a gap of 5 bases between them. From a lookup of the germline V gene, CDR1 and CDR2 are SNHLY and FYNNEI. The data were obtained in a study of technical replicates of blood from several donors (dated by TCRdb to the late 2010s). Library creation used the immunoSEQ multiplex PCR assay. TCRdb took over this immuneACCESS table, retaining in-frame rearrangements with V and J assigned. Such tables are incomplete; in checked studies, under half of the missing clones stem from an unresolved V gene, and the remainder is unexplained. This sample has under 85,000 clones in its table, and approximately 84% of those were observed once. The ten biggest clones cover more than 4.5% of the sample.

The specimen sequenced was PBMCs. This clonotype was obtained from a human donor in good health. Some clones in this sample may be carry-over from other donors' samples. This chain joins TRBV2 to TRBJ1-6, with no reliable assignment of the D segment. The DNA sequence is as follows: TGTGCCAGCAGTGAAGGCGGGTATAATTCACCCCTCCACTTT. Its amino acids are CASSEGGYNSPLHF.